The following is a T cell receptor beta chain sequence with its context. Its antigen specificity is not known. Base quality data are lacking; no much larger clone is found one base away. Patients with a history of autoimmune disease or receiving systemic immunosuppression were excluded from the trial. Peripheral blood for TCR sequencing was collected from all dose cohorts at baseline, on cycle 4 day 1, and on cycle 7 day 1. The samples were taken from a phase I, first-in-human, multicenter, open-label dose-escalation trial of ivuxolimab. The trial enrolled adults with locally advanced or metastatic head and neck squamous cell, hepatocellular, melanoma or renal cell carcinoma. CD4+ and CD8+ T cells were sorted separately from peripheral blood before TCR sequencing. This entry belongs to a study of OX40 agonist ivuxolimab in advanced cancers. Concerning the study at large: Ivuxolimab, which targeted the costimulatory receptor OX40 (CD134), was an agonistic, fully human IgG2 monoclonal antibody. Partial responses were achieved by three dose-escalation patients, of whom one had hepatocellular carcinoma and two had cutaneous melanoma. The purpose of peripheral TCRbeta sequencing was to test whether ivuxolimab changed TCR sequence diversity and led to clonal T-cell expansion. Among the approximately 50 dose-escalation patients, around 19 had hepatocellular carcinoma, roughly 15 melanoma, 9 renal cell carcinoma and 9 head and neck cancer. Intravenous ivuxolimab was administered to patients every 2 weeks at six dose levels: 0.01, 0.1, 0.3, 1.5, 3 and 10 mg/kg. The paper covers the monotherapy dose-escalation part of the phase I ivuxolimab trial, which included N of about 56 patients. A male proportion of 82.7% and a mean age of around 60 years, ranging from about 23 to 90, were recorded for the dose-escalation cohort. Patients were allowed to have had prior anti-PD-1, anti-PD-L1 or anti-CTLA-4 therapy, and 40% to 45% of the dose-escalation patients had previously received checkpoint inhibitors.

To sequence the TCRbeta CDR3 region, genomic DNA was isolated from the sorted cells. TCRbeta CDR3 regions were sequenced using the immunoSEQ Assay. This is the immuneACCESS table as TCRdb keeps it, with only in-frame sequences that have V and J called. A part of the clones is gone; compared with another copy, unresolved V genes explain less than half, and the rest is unexplained. The sample records more than 11,000 clones, roughly 76% of which are singletons. The ten top clones hold approximately 15% of the sample. Study-wide findings and limitations: In partial responders in the 0.1-3.0 mg/kg groups, normalized peripheral clonal expansion was found to be among the lowest, especially among CD8+ T cells. The antigen specificity of the clonally expanded peripheral T cells was not determined. Low levels of normalized T-cell clonal expansion were also seen in some patients who did not respond. Clonal expansion of both CD4+ and CD8+ blood T cells was observed from baseline to week 6 at doses 0.1 to 3.0 mg/kg. After ivuxolimab, CD8+ T cells had more expanded clones than CD4+ T cells on average.

V lost 2 bases and J lost 5 bases; the stretch between them is 12 bases long. The CDR3 holds 14 amino acids from the cysteine to the phenylalanine. CDR3 DNA is the only sequence kept; it has 42 bases, read in frame from the first base. Taken from the germline V gene (reference sequence), the CDR1 and CDR2 loops are MNHNY and SVGAGI. The source is an adult with an advanced solid tumor such as melanoma, head and neck, liver or kidney cancer. The chain was built from TRBV6-6 and TRBJ1-1; TRBD1 is a possible D gene, resting on 5 matching bases. Sequenced here: CD4+ or CD8+ T cells sorted from blood, sampled in a trial of the OX40 agonist ivuxolimab. The CDR3 region reads CASSYSQEGTEAFF. The DNA sequence is TGTGCCAGCAGTTACAGCCAGGAGGGGACTGAAGCTTTCTTT.